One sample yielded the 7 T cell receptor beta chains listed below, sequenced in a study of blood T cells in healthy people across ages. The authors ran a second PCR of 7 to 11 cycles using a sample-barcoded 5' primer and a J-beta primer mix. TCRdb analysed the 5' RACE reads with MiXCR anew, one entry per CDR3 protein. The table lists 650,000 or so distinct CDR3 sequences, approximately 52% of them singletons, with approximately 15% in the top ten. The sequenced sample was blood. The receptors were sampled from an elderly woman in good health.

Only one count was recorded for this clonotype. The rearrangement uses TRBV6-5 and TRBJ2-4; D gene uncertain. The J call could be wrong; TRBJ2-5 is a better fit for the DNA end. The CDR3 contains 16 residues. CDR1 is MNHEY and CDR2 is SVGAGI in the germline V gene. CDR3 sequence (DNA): TGTGCCAGCAGTTACCACCGACGAGCTACCCAAGAGACCCAGTACTTC. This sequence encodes CASSYHRRATQETQYF.

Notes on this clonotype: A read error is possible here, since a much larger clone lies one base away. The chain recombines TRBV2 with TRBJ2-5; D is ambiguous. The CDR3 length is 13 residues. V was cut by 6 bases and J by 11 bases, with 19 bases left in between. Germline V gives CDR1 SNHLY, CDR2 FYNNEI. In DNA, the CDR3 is TGTGCCAGCAGCGCTAACACATACAATGAGCAGTACTTC. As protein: CASSANTYNEQYF.

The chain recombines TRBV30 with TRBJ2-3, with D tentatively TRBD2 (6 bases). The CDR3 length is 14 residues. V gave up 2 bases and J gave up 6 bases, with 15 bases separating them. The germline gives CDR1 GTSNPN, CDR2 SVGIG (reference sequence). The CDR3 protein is CAWSLNGGDDTQYF. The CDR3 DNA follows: TGTGCCTGGAGTCTAAATGGCGGGGATGATACGCAGTATTTT.

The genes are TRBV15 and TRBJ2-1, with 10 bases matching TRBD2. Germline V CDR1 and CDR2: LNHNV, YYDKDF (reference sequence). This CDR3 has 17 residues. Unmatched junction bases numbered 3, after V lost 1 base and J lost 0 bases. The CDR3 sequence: CATSRGLAGASYNEQFF. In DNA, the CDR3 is TGTGCCACCAGCAGAGGTCTAGCGGGAGCCTCCTACAATGAGCAGTTCTTC.

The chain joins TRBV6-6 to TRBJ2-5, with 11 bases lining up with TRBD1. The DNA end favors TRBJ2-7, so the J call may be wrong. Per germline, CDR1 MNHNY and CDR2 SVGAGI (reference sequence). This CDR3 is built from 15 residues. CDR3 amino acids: CASKGGQGAPYEQYF. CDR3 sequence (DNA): TGTGCCAGCAAGGGAGGACAGGGGGCCCCCTACGAGCAGTACTTC.

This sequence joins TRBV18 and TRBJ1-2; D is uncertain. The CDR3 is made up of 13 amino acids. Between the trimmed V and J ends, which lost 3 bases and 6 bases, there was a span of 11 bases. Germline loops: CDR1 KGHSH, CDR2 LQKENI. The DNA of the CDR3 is TGTGCCAGCTCACCCCCAGTAGGAAATGGCTACACCTTC. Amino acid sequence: CASSPPVGNGYTF.

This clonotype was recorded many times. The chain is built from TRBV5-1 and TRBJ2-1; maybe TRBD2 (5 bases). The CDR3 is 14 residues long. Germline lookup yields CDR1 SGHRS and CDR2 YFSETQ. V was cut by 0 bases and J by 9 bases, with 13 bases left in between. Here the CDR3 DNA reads TGCGCCAGCAGCTTGGTCCCCCGGGCGGGTGAGCAGTTCTTC. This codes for CASSLVPRAGEQFF.